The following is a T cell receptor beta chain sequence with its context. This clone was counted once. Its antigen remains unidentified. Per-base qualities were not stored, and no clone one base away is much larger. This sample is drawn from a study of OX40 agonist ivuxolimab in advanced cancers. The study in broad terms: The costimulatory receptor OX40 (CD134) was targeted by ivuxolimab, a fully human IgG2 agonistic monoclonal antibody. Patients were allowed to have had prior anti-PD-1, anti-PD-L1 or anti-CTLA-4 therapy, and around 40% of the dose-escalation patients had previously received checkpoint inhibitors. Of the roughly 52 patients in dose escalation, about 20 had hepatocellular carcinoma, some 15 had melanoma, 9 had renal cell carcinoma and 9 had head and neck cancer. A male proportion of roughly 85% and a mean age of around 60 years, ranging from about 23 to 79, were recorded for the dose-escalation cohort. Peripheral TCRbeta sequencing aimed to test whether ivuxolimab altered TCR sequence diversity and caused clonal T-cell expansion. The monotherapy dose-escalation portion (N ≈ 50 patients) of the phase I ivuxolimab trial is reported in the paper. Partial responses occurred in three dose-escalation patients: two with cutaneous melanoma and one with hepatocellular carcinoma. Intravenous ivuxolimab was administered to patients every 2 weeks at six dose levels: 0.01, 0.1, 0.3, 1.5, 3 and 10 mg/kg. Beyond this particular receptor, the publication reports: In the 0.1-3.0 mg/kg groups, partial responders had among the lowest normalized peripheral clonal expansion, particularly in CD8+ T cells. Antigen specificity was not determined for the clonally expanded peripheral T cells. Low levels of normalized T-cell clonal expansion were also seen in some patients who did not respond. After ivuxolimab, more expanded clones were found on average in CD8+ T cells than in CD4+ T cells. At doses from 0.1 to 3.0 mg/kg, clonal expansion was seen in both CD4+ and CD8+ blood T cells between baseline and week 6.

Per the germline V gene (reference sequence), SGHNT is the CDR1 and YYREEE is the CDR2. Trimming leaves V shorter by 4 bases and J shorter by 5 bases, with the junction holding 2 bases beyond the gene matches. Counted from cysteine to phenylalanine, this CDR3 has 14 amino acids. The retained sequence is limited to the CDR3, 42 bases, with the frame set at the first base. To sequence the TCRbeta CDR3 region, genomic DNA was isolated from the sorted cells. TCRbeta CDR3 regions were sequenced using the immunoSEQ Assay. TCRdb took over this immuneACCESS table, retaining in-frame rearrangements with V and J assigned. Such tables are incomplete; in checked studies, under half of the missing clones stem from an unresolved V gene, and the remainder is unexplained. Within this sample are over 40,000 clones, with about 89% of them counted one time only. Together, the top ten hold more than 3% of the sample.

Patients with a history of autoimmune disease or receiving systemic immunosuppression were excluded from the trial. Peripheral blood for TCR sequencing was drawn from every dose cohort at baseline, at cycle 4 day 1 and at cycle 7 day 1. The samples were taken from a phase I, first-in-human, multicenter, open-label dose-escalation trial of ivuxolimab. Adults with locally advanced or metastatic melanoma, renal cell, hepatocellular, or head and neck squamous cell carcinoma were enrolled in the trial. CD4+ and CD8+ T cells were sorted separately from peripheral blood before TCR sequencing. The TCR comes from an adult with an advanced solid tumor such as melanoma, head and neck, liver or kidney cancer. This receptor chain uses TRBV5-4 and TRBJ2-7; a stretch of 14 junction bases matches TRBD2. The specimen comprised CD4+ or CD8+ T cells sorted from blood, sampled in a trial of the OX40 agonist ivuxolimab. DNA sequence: TGTGCCAGCAGCCCGGGACTAGCGGGAGACGAGCAGTACTTC. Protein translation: CASSPGLAGDEQYF.